The rows below give T cell receptor beta chains drawn from one sample of a study of blood T cell repertoires in COVID-19. Sequencing used immunoSEQ multiplex PCR; TCRdb keeps in-frame clones, though not all of them. The data hold around 400,000 clones, with 85% to 90% observed a single time. Material for sequencing was PBMCs or T cells enriched from blood (not recorded which). The source is a woman aged 25 to 39 who had recovered from COVID-19. Each CDR3 is given with its conserved first and last residue. Fields, in order: J gene, V gene, clone size, D gene, CDR3 protein, CDR3 DNA. A D gene is named only where the DNA matches it firmly. The size entry is marked missing in some rows and otherwise reads once, few, many or a size class.

J gene: TRBJ2-7
V gene: TRBV6-6
clone size: NA
D gene: TRBD1
CDR3 protein: CASRSTGTGGYEQYF
CDR3 DNA: TGTGCCAGCAGATCGACCGGGACAGGAGGATACGAGCAGTACTTC

J gene: TRBJ2-1
V gene: TRBV7-9
clone size: once
D gene: NA
CDR3 protein: CASSQKETRNEQFF
CDR3 DNA: TGTGCCAGCAGCCAGAAAGAGACGAGGAATGAGCAGTTCTTC

J gene: TRBJ1-3
V gene: TRBV9
clone size: NA
D gene: NA
CDR3 protein: CASRQRQAHSGNTIYF
CDR3 DNA: TGTGCCAGCAGACAACGACAGGCCCACTCTGGAAACACCATATATTTT

J gene: TRBJ1-1
V gene: TRBV28
clone size: NA
D gene: TRBD1
CDR3 protein: CASRTTGYGVSTEAFF
CDR3 DNA: TGTGCCAGCAGAACGACAGGGTACGGTGTGAGCACTGAAGCTTTCTTT

J gene: TRBJ1-2
V gene: TRBV6-5
clone size: NA
D gene: TRBD1
CDR3 protein: CASSRTGGYGYTF
CDR3 DNA: TGTGCCAGCAGTAGGACAGGGGGCTATGGCTACACCTTC

J gene: TRBJ2-4
V gene: TRBV5-1
clone size: NA
D gene: NA
CDR3 protein: CASSLSVVDSIQYF
CDR3 DNA: TGCGCCAGCAGCTTGTCGGTCGTAGACAGCATTCAGTACTTC

J gene: TRBJ1-2
V gene: TRBV6-6
clone size: once
D gene: NA
CDR3 protein: CASLGVSGANYGYTF
CDR3 DNA: TGTGCCAGTCTGGGGGTCTCGGGGGCTAACTATGGCTACACCTTC

J gene: TRBJ1-4
V gene: TRBV4-3
clone size: NA
D gene: TRBD1
CDR3 protein: CASSQEDRAREKLFF
CDR3 DNA: TGCGCCAGCAGCCAGGAGGACAGGGCGCGTGAAAAACTGTTTTTT

J gene: TRBJ1-1
V gene: TRBV6-5
clone size: NA
D gene: NA
CDR3 protein: CASRTQDSLGFEAFF
CDR3 DNA: TGTGCCAGCAGAACTCAGGACAGCTTGGGGTTTGAAGCTTTCTTT

J gene: TRBJ2-7
V gene: TRBV7-9
clone size: NA
D gene: NA
CDR3 protein: CASSLTSDRQYEQYF
CDR3 DNA: TGTGCCAGCAGCTTAACCTCAGACAGACAGTACGAGCAGTACTTC

J gene: TRBJ2-3
V gene: TRBV6-1
clone size: NA
D gene: TRBD2
CDR3 protein: CASSVLAAPAVTDTQYF
CDR3 DNA: TGTGCCAGCAGTGTGCTAGCGGCACCTGCGGTTACAGATACGCAGTATTTT

J gene: TRBJ2-1
V gene: TRBV4-3
clone size: NA
D gene: NA
CDR3 protein: CASSQDLHPLHNEQFF
CDR3 DNA: TGCGCCAGCAGCCAAGATCTCCATCCTCTACACAATGAGCAGTTCTTC

J gene: TRBJ2-1
V gene: TRBV9
clone size: NA
D gene: TRBD1
CDR3 protein: CASSTRQGKTYNEQFF
CDR3 DNA: TGTGCCAGCAGCACCAGACAGGGAAAAACCTACAATGAGCAGTTCTTC

J gene: TRBJ1-2
V gene: TRBV15
clone size: NA
D gene: TRBD1
CDR3 protein: CATSRRDRGPGYTF
CDR3 DNA: TGTGCCACCAGCAGACGGGACAGGGGGCCTGGCTACACCTTC

J gene: TRBJ1-1
V gene: TRBV5-6
clone size: NA
D gene: TRBD1
CDR3 protein: CASRQGYTEAFF
CDR3 DNA: TGTGCCAGCAGACAGGGGTACACTGAAGCTTTCTTT

J gene: TRBJ2-7
V gene: TRBV30
clone size: NA
D gene: NA
CDR3 protein: CAWKEGPSSYEQYF
CDR3 DNA: TGTGCCTGGAAGGAGGGCCCCTCCTCCTACGAGCAGTACTTC

J gene: TRBJ1-3
V gene: TRBV7-2
clone size: NA
D gene: NA
CDR3 protein: CASSLDLTGSHSGNTIYF
CDR3 DNA: TGTGCCAGCAGCTTAGATTTGACAGGTTCTCACTCTGGAAACACCATATATTTT